Listed below are T cell receptor beta chains from one sample, sequenced in a study of cytomegalovirus exposure and HLA in healthy donors. The repertoire was sequenced with immunoSEQ multiplex PCR; TCRdb's copy has only in-frame clones and lacks some. The data contain around 90,000 clones, roughly nine tenths of them seen just once; the ten biggest clones take up approximately 9.2%. The material sequenced was PBMCs. The receptors shown here come from a man aged 25-40 years in good health and CMV-seropositive. Each CDR3 is given with its conserved first and last residue. Fields, in order: V gene, D gene, J gene, clone size, CDR3 protein, CDR3 DNA. D genes are given only for firm matches. Rows give clone size only sometimes, using once, few, many, or a class for an expanded clone.

>TRBV30|-|TRBJ1-2|-
CAWTKGLVYGYTF
TGTGCCTGGACCAAGGGGCTAGTCTATGGCTACACCTTC
>TRBV10-1|TRBD1|TRBJ2-7|-
CASSESGQGEGRQYF
TGCGCCAGCAGTGAGTCTGGACAGGGGGAAGGAAGGCAGTACTTC
>TRBV5-1|-|TRBJ2-1|-
CASSSVPASNNEQFF
TGCGCCAGCAGCTCAGTCCCCGCCTCGAACAATGAGCAGTTCTTC
>TRBV28|-|TRBJ2-4|-
CASSPVLYREGTKNIQYF
TGTGCCAGCAGTCCTGTGCTCTACAGGGAAGGGACCAAAAACATTCAGTACTTC
>TRBV5-1|-|TRBJ1-1|-
CASSLGQYTEAFF
TGCGCCAGCAGCCTAGGACAGTACACTGAAGCTTTCTTT
>TRBV28|-|TRBJ2-7|-
CASSFEGGASYEQYF
TGTGCCAGCAGTTTCGAAGGGGGGGCATCCTACGAGCAGTACTTC
>TRBV28|TRBD1|TRBJ2-3|-
CASRRQPQGAASTDTQYF
TGTGCCAGCAGGCGACAACCCCAGGGGGCTGCCTCCACAGATACGCAGTATTTT
>TRBV5-6|-|TRBJ2-7|-
CASSLSGEQYF
TGTGCCAGCAGCTTGAGCGGGGAGCAGTACTTC
>TRBV4-1|-|TRBJ2-2|-
CASRWAENTGELFF
TGCGCCAGCAGGTGGGCCGAGAACACCGGGGAGCTGTTTTTT
>TRBV7-9|-|TRBJ1-5|-
CASSRAGHSNQPQHF
TGTGCCAGCAGCAGGGCAGGGCATAGCAATCAGCCCCAGCATTTT
>TRBV28|-|TRBJ1-2|-
CASSLTDSFFGYTF
TGTGCCAGCAGCTTAACGGACAGTTTTTTTGGCTACACCTTC
>TRBV9|TRBD2|TRBJ2-3|-
CASSVVGLAGDDMQYF
TGTGCCAGCAGCGTAGTGGGCCTAGCGGGAGATGATATGCAGTATTTT
>TRBV7-3|TRBD2|TRBJ2-1|-
CASSSLGGTAEQFF
TGTGCCAGCAGCTCATTGGGGGGGACGGCTGAGCAGTTCTTC
>TRBV4-1|-|TRBJ1-2|-
CASSQDLGGASGYTF
TGCGCCAGCAGCCAAGATCTTGGGGGCGCGAGTGGCTACACCTTC
>TRBV11-2|TRBD2|TRBJ2-1|-
CASSSGLAGGFYNEQFF
TGTGCCAGCAGTTCGGGACTAGCGGGAGGGTTCTACAATGAGCAGTTCTTC
>TRBV28|TRBD1|TRBJ2-1|-
CASSFWTGAFDEQFF
TGTGCCAGCAGTTTCTGGACAGGGGCGTTCGATGAGCAGTTCTTC
>TRBV5-1|-|TRBJ2-7|-
CASSPTDSSYEQYF
TGCGCCAGCAGCCCTACGGACAGTTCCTACGAGCAGTACTTC
>TRBV5-5|TRBD1|TRBJ1-1|-
CASSSLQGAYTEAFF
TGTGCCAGCAGCTCCTTACAGGGGGCTTACACTGAAGCTTTCTTT
>TRBV6-5|-|TRBJ2-3|-
CASSQNTGFADTQYF
TGTGCCAGCAGCCAAAATACAGGGTTTGCAGATACGCAGTATTTT
>TRBV6-1|TRBD1|TRBJ2-3|-
CASSVQGSSYLYTDTQYF
TGTGCCAGCAGTGTACAGGGGTCCTCCTACCTTTACACAGATACGCAGTATTTT
>TRBV5-1|-|TRBJ1-1|-
CASSRQAGTWDTEAFF
TGCGCCAGCAGCCGACAGGCCGGGACCTGGGACACTGAAGCTTTCTTT
>TRBV5-6|-|TRBJ1-2|-
CASSFAGVFYGYTF
TGTGCCAGCAGCTTTGCGGGGGTTTTCTATGGCTACACCTTC
>TRBV2|-|TRBJ2-7|-
CASSGLYEQYF
TGTGCCAGCAGTGGGCTGTACGAGCAGTACTTC
>TRBV28|TRBD1|TRBJ1-4|-
CASSRISGTGAEKLFF
TGTGCCAGCAGCCGGATCTCCGGGACAGGGGCTGAAAAACTGTTTTTT
>TRBV10-2|TRBD2|TRBJ2-3|-
CASSGLAGGGDTQYF
TGCGCCAGCAGTGGACTAGCGGGAGGGGGAGATACGCAGTATTTT
>TRBV18|TRBD2|TRBJ2-2|-
CASSRGELIGELFF
TGTGCCAGCTCCCGGGGGGAGTTGATCGGGGAGCTGTTTTTT
>TRBV5-1|TRBD2|TRBJ2-1|-
CASSLNLAGRDEQFF
TGCGCCAGCAGCTTGAATCTAGCGGGAAGAGATGAGCAGTTCTTC
>TRBV5-8|-|TRBJ2-2|-
CASSLVAGPANTGELFF
TGTGCCAGCAGCTTGGTTGCAGGGCCCGCGAACACCGGGGAGCTGTTTTTT
>TRBV6-1|-|TRBJ2-7|-
CASSFGQVEQYF
TGTGCCAGCAGTTTCGGACAAGTCGAGCAGTACTTC
>TRBV2|-|TRBJ2-7|once
CASSERSWYEQYF
TGTGCCAGCAGTGAGAGGTCATGGTACGAGCAGTACTTC
>TRBV6-6|TRBD1|TRBJ2-5|-
CASSYGTGLQETQYF
TGTGCCAGCAGTTACGGGACAGGGCTCCAAGAGACCCAGTACTTC
>TRBV19|TRBD1|TRBJ1-5|-
CASSARTGGTSNQPQHF
TGTGCCAGTAGTGCTCGGACAGGGGGAACTAGCAATCAGCCCCAGCATTTT
>TRBV5-1|TRBD1|TRBJ2-3|-
CASSMDRGYTDTQYF
TGCGCCAGCAGCATGGACAGGGGATACACAGATACGCAGTATTTT
>TRBV15|-|TRBJ2-3|-
CATSRVGETQYF
TGTGCCACCAGCCGGGTCGGAGAGACGCAGTATTTT
>TRBV5-1|-|TRBJ1-4|few
CASSLEAAPNEKLFF
TGCGCCAGCAGCTTGGAGGCGGCCCCTAATGAAAAACTGTTTTTT
>TRBV7-9|-|TRBJ1-1|-
CASSLTGAEAFF
TGTGCCAGCAGCTTAACGGGGGCTGAAGCTTTCTTT
>TRBV7-2|-|TRBJ2-7|-
CASSPDRGLREQYF
TGTGCCAGCAGCCCAGACAGGGGACTACGTGAGCAGTACTTC
>TRBV27|-|TRBJ2-1|-
CASSLAAYNEQFF
TGTGCCAGCAGCCTCGCGGCCTACAATGAGCAGTTCTTC
>TRBV5-1|TRBD2|TRBJ2-1|-
CASSLGTSGRIGEQFF
TGCGCCAGCAGCTTGGGGACTAGCGGGAGAATTGGTGAGCAGTTCTTC
>TRBV27|TRBD1|TRBJ1-1|-
CASSPDRGHTEAFF
TGTGCCAGCAGTCCGGACAGGGGCCACACTGAAGCTTTCTTT
>TRBV14|-|TRBJ2-5|-
CASSLGGARETQYF
TGTGCCAGCAGCCTAGGGGGTGCGCGGGAGACCCAGTACTTC
>TRBV7-9|TRBD2|TRBJ2-3|-
CASSPRLAGTSTDTQYF
TGTGCCAGCAGCCCAAGACTAGCGGGGACTAGCACAGATACGCAGTATTTT